This entry concerns a single T cell receptor beta chain. The data are from a study of CD8 T cells in Susac syndrome. Random hexamers were used to reverse transcribe 0.5 to 1 ug of RNA. Amplification of TCR beta CDR3 used immunoSEQ multiplex PCR across 54 Vbeta and 13 Jbeta. TCRdb re-analysed the immunoSEQ multiplex PCR reads in MiXCR, keeping a single row per CDR3 protein. Of about 200,000 distinct CDR3 sequences in the sample, more than 85% were seen once. The authors carried out high-throughput sequencing of TCR beta. They applied it to CD8+ and CD4+ T cells obtained from blood. TEMRA cells were enriched by FACS, while CD8+ and CD4+ T cells were obtained through a negative isolation that was performed magnetically. Germline V gene lookup returns CDR1 LNHDA and CDR2 SQIVND (reference sequence). The CDR3 totals 15 residues. V dropped 5 bases and J dropped 2 bases, with 15 bases sitting between them.

This sequence was found in a human donor with multiple sclerosis. The rearrangement uses TRBV19 and TRBJ2-5; D may match TRBD1 or TRBD2 (5 bases each). The sequencing input was CD8+ T cells from PBMCs. The CDR3 loop is CASSPTPGAQETQYF. CDR3 DNA: TGTGCCAGTAGTCCCACCCCCGGGGCTCAAGAGACCCAGTACTTC. The full variable domain, in which reference TRBV19 and TRBJ2-5 provide the parts outside the CDR3, is DGGITQSPKYLFRKEGQNVTLSCEQNLNHDAMYWYRQDPGQGLRLIYYSQIVNDFQKGDIAEGYSVSREKKESFPLTVTSAQKNPTAFYLCASSPTPGAQETQYFGPGTRLLVL.